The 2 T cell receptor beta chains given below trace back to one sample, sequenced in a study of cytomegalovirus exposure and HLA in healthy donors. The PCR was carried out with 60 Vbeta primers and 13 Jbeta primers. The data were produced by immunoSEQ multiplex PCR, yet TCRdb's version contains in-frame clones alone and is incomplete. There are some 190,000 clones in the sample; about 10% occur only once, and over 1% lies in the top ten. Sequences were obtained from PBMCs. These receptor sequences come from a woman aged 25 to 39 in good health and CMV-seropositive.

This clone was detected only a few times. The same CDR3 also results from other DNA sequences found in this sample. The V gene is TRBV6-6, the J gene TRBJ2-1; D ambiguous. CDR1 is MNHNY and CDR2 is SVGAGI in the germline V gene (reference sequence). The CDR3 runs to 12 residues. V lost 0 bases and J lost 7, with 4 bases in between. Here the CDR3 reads CASSYSRNEQFF. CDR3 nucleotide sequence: TGTGCCAGCAGTTACTCGCGTAATGAGCAGTTCTTC.

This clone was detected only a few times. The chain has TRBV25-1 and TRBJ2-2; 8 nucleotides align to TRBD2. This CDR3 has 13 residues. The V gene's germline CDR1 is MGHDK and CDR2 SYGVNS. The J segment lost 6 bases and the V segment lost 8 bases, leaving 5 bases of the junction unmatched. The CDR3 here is CASRAGVSGELFF. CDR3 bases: TGTGCCAGCCGAGCGGGAGTCTCCGGGGAGCTGTTTTTT.